This is a list of T cell receptor beta chains from one sample in a study of blood T cell repertoires in COVID-19. This table comes from immunoSEQ multiplex PCR, and its TCRdb copy is limited to in-frame clones, with some not included. This table has roughly 340,000 clones, 90% to 95% appearing once. The sample consisted of peripheral blood. Receptor source: a woman under 30 who had recovered from COVID-19. Each CDR3 is given with its conserved first and last residue. The D gene is left open where the match is weak. The size of a clone is reported for some rows only, either as once, few or many, or as a class for expanded clones.

J gene | V gene | clone size | D gene | CDR3 protein | CDR3 DNA
TRBJ2-2 | TRBV6-6 | once | TRBD1 | CASSRPLDRGDTGELFF | TGTGCCAGCAGTCGCCCTTTGGACAGGGGAGACACCGGGGAGCTGTTTTTT
TRBJ1-5 | TRBV19 | - | - | CASASSVWGGNQPQHF | TGTGCCAGTGCGTCCTCAGTATGGGGCGGCAATCAGCCCCAGCATTTT
TRBJ2-2 | TRBV19 | - | - | CASSQQSNTGELFF | TGTGCCAGTAGTCAACAGTCAAACACCGGGGAGCTGTTTTTT
TRBJ1-2 | TRBV7-2 | - | - | CASSLGLAGYTF | TGTGCCAGCAGCCTGGGGTTAGCGGGCTACACCTTC
TRBJ1-1 | TRBV19 | - | TRBD1 | CASSDRVVSTEAFF | TGTGCCAGTAGTGACAGGGTCGTGAGCACTGAAGCTTTCTTT
TRBJ2-1 | TRBV9 | - | - | CASSVAGGISYNEQFF | TGTGCCAGCAGCGTAGCGGGCGGGATATCTTACAATGAGCAGTTCTTC
TRBJ1-1 | TRBV7-7 | - | TRBD1 | CASSLLTGINTEAFF | TGTGCCAGCAGCTTACTGACAGGGATCAACACTGAAGCTTTCTTT
TRBJ2-1 | TRBV11-3 | once | TRBD2 | CASSLGLAYNEQFF | TGTGCCAGCAGCTTGGGACTAGCCTACAATGAGCAGTTCTTC
TRBJ2-2 | TRBV5-1 | - | - | CASSPYTGELFF | TGCGCCAGCAGCCCTTACACCGGGGAGCTGTTTTTT
TRBJ1-4 | TRBV3-1/TRBV3-2 | - | - | CASSRQNTPEKLFF | TGTGCCAGCAGCCGCCAAAACACGCCTGAAAAACTGTTTTTT
TRBJ1-6 | TRBV6-5 | few | - | CASSYRAGISPLHF | TGTGCCAGCAGTTACCGGGCAGGGATTTCACCCCTCCACTTT
TRBJ2-5 | TRBV11-3 | - | TRBD1 | CASSLGGRGRKGQETQYF | TGTGCCAGCAGCTTAGGGGGCAGGGGGCGAAAGGGCCAAGAGACCCAGTACTTC
TRBJ2-1 | TRBV6-5 | - | TRBD2 | CASSRSSGIGQFF | TGTGCCAGCAGTAGGTCTAGCGGGATAGGGCAGTTCTTC
TRBJ1-5 | TRBV19 | - | - | CASSIVGSFQPQHF | TGTGCCAGTAGTATAGTCGGGAGCTTTCAGCCCCAGCATTTT
TRBJ2-2 | TRBV4-1 | - | TRBD2 | CASSQAYSGRNTGELFF | TGCGCCAGCAGCCAAGCATACAGCGGGAGGAACACCGGGGAGCTGTTTTTT
TRBJ2-3 | TRBV29-1 | few | TRBD1 | CSAATGAGDTQYF | TGCAGCGCCGCAACAGGGGCGGGAGATACGCAGTATTTT
TRBJ2-1 | TRBV21-1 | - | - | CASSNPGTDKAGEGNEQFF | TGTGCCAGCAGCAACCCCGGGACAGATAAAGCGGGAGAGGGGAATGAGCAGTTCTTC
TRBJ2-1 | TRBV6-2/TRBV6-3 | - | TRBD2 | CASSRTSGRVNEQFF | TGTGCCAGCAGTCGGACTAGCGGGAGAGTAAATGAGCAGTTCTTC
TRBJ2-6 | TRBV5-4 | - | - | CASSLGSRAGANVLTF | TGTGCCAGCAGCTTGGGTAGTCGGGCTGGGGCCAACGTCCTGACTTTC
TRBJ2-3 | TRBV2 | - | TRBD2 | CASSEEVRLAGARKGADTQYF | TGTGCCAGCAGTGAAGAAGTCCGACTAGCGGGAGCTCGAAAAGGGGCAGATACGCAGTATTTT
TRBJ1-1 | TRBV11-2 | - | - | CASSLDGRNTEAFF | TGTGCCAGCAGCTTAGATGGGCGGAACACTGAAGCTTTCTTT
TRBJ1-1 | TRBV27 | - | - | CARTKNTEAFF | TGTGCCAGGACAAAGAACACTGAAGCTTTCTTT
TRBJ1-2 | TRBV11-2 | once | - | CASSLAVDYGYTF | TGTGCCAGCAGCTTAGCGGTAGACTATGGCTACACCTTC
TRBJ1-6 | TRBV6-1 | - | - | CASSENRGGRSPLHF | TGTGCCAGCAGTGAAAACCGGGGGGGACGATCACCCCTCCACTTT
TRBJ2-3 | TRBV30 | - | - | CAWSTRRLLGDTQYF | TGTGCCTGGTCCACCAGGAGGCTCCTGGGAGATACGCAGTATTTT
TRBJ2-1 | TRBV5-6 | - | - | CASSPSGRGNNEQFF | TGTGCCAGCAGCCCCTCGGGGAGGGGGAACAATGAGCAGTTCTTC
TRBJ2-1 | TRBV20-1 | - | TRBD2 | CSASGASGIAPYNEQFF | TGCAGTGCTAGTGGTGCTAGCGGGATCGCTCCCTACAATGAGCAGTTCTTC
TRBJ2-3 | TRBV7-2 | - | TRBD2 | CASRAGVGGDTQYF | TGTGCCAGCAGGGCGGGAGTAGGTGGAGATACGCAGTATTTT
TRBJ1-1 | TRBV5-6 | - | - | CASSDTRGLVAFF | TGTGCCAGCAGCGACACGAGAGGGTTAGTAGCTTTCTTT
TRBJ2-3 | TRBV5-1 | - | - | CASSLATGNADTQYF | TGCGCCAGCAGCTTGGCAACAGGGAATGCAGATACGCAGTATTTT
TRBJ1-1 | TRBV19 | - | - | CASSQGTAGHTEAFF | TGTGCCAGTAGTCAAGGGACGGCGGGGCACACTGAAGCTTTCTTT
TRBJ1-3 | TRBV27 | - | - | CAGSLTPISGSSGNTIYF | TGTGCCGGCAGTTTAACGCCCATTTCGGGGAGCTCTGGAAACACCATATATTTT
TRBJ2-5 | TRBV24-1 | - | - | CATSDLRAGNIETQYF | TGTGCCACCAGTGATTTGCGGGCCGGGAATATCGAGACCCAGTACTTC
TRBJ2-1 | TRBV12-3/TRBV12-4 | - | - | CASSFTVSDEQFF | TGTGCCAGCAGTTTTACGGTATCGGATGAGCAGTTCTTC
TRBJ1-1 | TRBV5-4 | - | - | CASSLRSGAAKRNEAFF | TGTGCCAGCAGCTTGAGGTCTGGAGCGGCGAAGCGGAATGAAGCTTTCTTT
TRBJ2-1 | TRBV6-2/TRBV6-3 | - | - | CASSYRPSSHSYNEQFF | TGTGCCAGCAGTTACCGCCCCTCTAGCCACTCCTACAATGAGCAGTTCTTC
TRBJ2-1 | TRBV14 | - | TRBD2 | CASSRITGLAGRNEQFF | TGTGCCAGCAGCCGAATTACCGGACTAGCGGGACGCAATGAGCAGTTCTTC
TRBJ2-3 | TRBV4-3 | - | - | CASSQEMLGSTDTQYF | TGCGCCAGCAGCCAAGAGATGCTAGGTAGCACAGATACGCAGTATTTT
TRBJ2-3 | TRBV5-4 | - | TRBD2 | CASSFPSGRGTDTQYF | TGTGCCAGCAGCTTCCCTAGCGGGAGGGGGACAGATACGCAGTATTTT
TRBJ2-1 | TRBV27 | - | TRBD2 | CASSSLAGVYNEQFF | TGTGCCAGCAGCTCTCTAGCGGGAGTTTACAATGAGCAGTTCTTC
TRBJ2-3 | TRBV3-1/TRBV3-2 | - | - | CASSPGTTTDTQYF | TGTGCCAGCAGCCCCGGGACAACCACAGATACGCAGTATTTT
TRBJ1-5 | TRBV19 | - | - | CASSIGTGPKYYSNQPQHF | TGTGCCAGTAGTATAGGAACAGGGCCTAAATACTATAGCAATCAGCCCCAGCATTTT